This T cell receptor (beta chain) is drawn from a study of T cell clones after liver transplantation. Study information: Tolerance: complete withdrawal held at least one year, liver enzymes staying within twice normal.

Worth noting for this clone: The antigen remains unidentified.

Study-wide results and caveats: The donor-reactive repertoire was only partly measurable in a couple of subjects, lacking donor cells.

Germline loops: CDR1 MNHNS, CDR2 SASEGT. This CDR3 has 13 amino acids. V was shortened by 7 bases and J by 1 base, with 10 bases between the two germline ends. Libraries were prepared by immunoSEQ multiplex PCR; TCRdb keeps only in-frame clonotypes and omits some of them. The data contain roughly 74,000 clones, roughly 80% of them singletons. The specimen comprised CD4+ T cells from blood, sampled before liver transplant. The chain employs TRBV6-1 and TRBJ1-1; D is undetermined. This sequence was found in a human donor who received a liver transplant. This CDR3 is CASTLTPNTEAFF. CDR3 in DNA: TGTGCCAGCACCCTCACCCCGAACACTGAAGCTTTCTTT.